This T cell receptor beta chain was sequenced in a study of OX40 agonist ivuxolimab in advanced cancers. Study-level background: There were three patients with partial responses, one having hepatocellular carcinoma and two cutaneous melanoma.

Blood sampling was done at baseline, cycle 4 day 1, and cycle 7 day 1. Profiled with immunoSEQ multiplex PCR; TCRdb holds only in-frame clones, not every one. The table records about 79,000 clones, about 86% of them present only once. This specimen consisted of CD4+ or CD8+ T cells sorted from blood, obtained in a trial of the OX40 agonist ivuxolimab. The sequence was collected from an adult with an advanced solid tumor such as melanoma, head and neck, liver or kidney cancer.

CDR3 loop: CASSLEPGQQYF. As DNA, the CDR3 is TGTGCCAGCAGCTTGGAGCCGGGTCAGCAGTACTTC. This chain uses TRBV5-4 with TRBJ2-7; D remains unclear. The germline gives CDR1 SGHNT, CDR2 YYREEE (reference sequence). The CDR3 covers 12 residues. With 0 bases removed from V and 8 bases from J, the gap between germline ends came to 9 bases. Variable domain in full (rest from reference TRBV5-4 and TRBJ2-7): ETGVTQSPTHLIKTRGQQVTLRCSSQSGHNTVSWYQQALGQGPQFIFQYYREEENGRGNFPPRFSGLQFPNYSSELNVNALELDDSALYLCASSLEPGQQYFGPGTRLTVT.